Described below is a single T cell receptor (beta chain) sequence and its context. The antigen remains undetermined. The sample is drawn from a study of shared clonotypes between healthy human individuals. Study information: The study used three CD4 naive, three CD4 memory, two CD8 naive and one CD8 memory plate per donor. Findings of the study overall: Generation probabilities were higher for clonotypes shared across all four sorted-subset donors than for unshared ones.

Generated by immunoSEQ multiplex PCR, the TCRdb table keeps only in-frame clones and is missing some. The table lists about 660,000 clones, roughly 70% of them singletons. CDR1 is MNHEY, CDR2 SMNVEV, per germline (reference sequence). V was clipped by 5 bases and J by 8 bases, with 21 bases between them. The CDR3 extends over 15 amino acids. This receptor was obtained from a woman younger than 45 in good health. The sequenced sample was memory CD4+ T cells sorted from blood. Subset defined: CD45RA-negative fraction. The J gene is TRBJ1-1, the V gene TRBV27; no clear D gene. Written as DNA, the CDR3 is TGTGCCAGCAGTCGGGATCCCCCTGGAGAGGTCGAAGCTTTCTTT. It specifies CASSRDPPGEVEAFF.